This T cell receptor beta chain was sequenced in a study of beta chain features in type 1 diabetes. Study-wide points: Shorter templates might be favored by PCR, and equally so in patients and in controls. Type 1 diabetes patients had VDJ junctions that carried fewer insertions and more deletions. Among patients with Type 1 diabetes, TCRB CDR3s were moderately but significantly shorter in every one of the four CD4+ subsets. Patients showed naive, central memory and Treg TCRB repertoires that appeared more similar than those of healthy donors.

Naive, central memory, regulatory and stem cell-like memory cells within the CD4+ compartment were sorted using CD45RO/CCR7/CD25/CD127/CD95/CD27. Trimming removed 7 bases at V and 1 base at J, with 11 bases between. The germline V gene encodes CDR1 SGHNT and CDR2 YYREEE (reference sequence). This CDR3 spans 13 amino acids. This clone was counted only a few times. Its antigen is as yet unknown. All of the isolated RNA was reverse transcribed, so expressed TCRB transcripts were sequenced. Some clones are missing from TCRdb's copy, which holds only in-frame ones; the method was immunoSEQ multiplex PCR. Among about 170,000 clones listed, 7.8% were seen once.

The rearrangement uses TRBV5-4 and TRBJ1-2; D is unclear. The sample was central memory CD4+ T cells from blood. The clonotype comes from a woman between 40 and 55 years old with type 1 diabetes. The CDR3 DNA follows: TGTGCCAGCCGTGACACGGTTAACTATGGCTACACCTTC. Translating it yields CASRDTVNYGYTF.